Listed here are 30 T cell receptor beta chains from one sample, sequenced in a study of blood T cell repertoires in COVID-19. TCRdb keeps only in-frame clones here, not all; method: immunoSEQ multiplex PCR. The table includes around 40,000 clones, around 79% detected once. Sequenced input: peripheral blood. All receptors derive from an elderly woman with acute or convalescent COVID-19.

The chain links TRBV9 to TRBJ2-5; TRBD1 matches 7 bases. V gave up 0 bases and J gave up 5 bases; unmatched junction bases: 7. The CDR3 loop spans 15 amino acids. CDR1 is SGDLS, CDR2 YYNGEE, per germline. The CDR3 DNA is TGTGCCAGCAGCGTAGAGACAGGGAAGGCCGAGACCCAGTACTTC. Protein sequence: CASSVETGKAETQYF.

This sequence joins TRBV30 and TRBJ1-2, with D unclear. The germline gives CDR1 GTSNPN, CDR2 SVGIG (reference sequence). The CDR3 consists of 14 residues. V lost 4 bases, J lost 0 bases, and 12 bases lay in between. For the CDR3, the DNA is TGTGCCTGGAAGACGCAGGAAGCTAACTATGGCTACACCTTC. Protein sequence: CAWKTQEANYGYTF.

The chain couples TRBV6-6 to TRBJ2-3; D not resolved. V was pared by 6 bases and J by 3 bases, with 16 bases between. This CDR3 has 15 amino acids. Germline CDR1 and CDR2: MNHNY and SVGAGI (reference sequence). In nucleotides, the CDR3 is TGTGCCAGCAGACCACCCCGCTCGAGAACAGATACGCAGTATTTT. Protein product: CASRPPRSRTDTQYF.

The chain links TRBV6-6 to TRBJ2-7; 9 bases are a match to TRBD1. Germline trimming cut 5 bases from V and 7 bases from J; bases unmatched to any gene: 12. Germline lookup yields CDR1 MNHNY and CDR2 SVGAGI (reference sequence). CDR3 length: 15 residues. The CDR3 here is CASSKPGQGIKEQYF. The CDR3, as DNA: TGTGCCAGCAGTAAACCGGGACAGGGAATCAAGGAGCAGTACTTC.

The chain couples TRBV7-9 to TRBJ2-5; D unclear. This CDR3 is built from 11 residues. Trimming took off 4 bases at V and 5 bases at J, with 5 bases between the two ends. The germline V gene has CDR1 SEHNR and CDR2 FQNEAQ (reference sequence). CDR3 coding DNA: TGTGCCAGCAGCTCCGGGGAGACCCAGTACTTC. Translation gives CASSSGETQYF.

The genes are TRBV6-1 and TRBJ1-3; D is undetermined. Germline lookup yields CDR1 MNHNS and CDR2 SASEGT. The CDR3 length is 16 residues. Trimming pared 1 base from V and 4 bases from J, leaving 14 bases between. This CDR3 is CASSEVEVVKGNTIYF. CDR3 in DNA: TGTGCCAGCAGTGAAGTGGAGGTTGTCAAAGGAAACACCATATATTTT.

The chain carries TRBV7-8 and TRBJ2-3; the match to TRBD2 covers 7 bases. From germline, CDR1 is SGHVS and CDR2 FQNEAQ. The CDR3 sequence is 18 residues long. V shed 1 base and J 0 bases; nucleotides not matched to a gene: 10. The CDR3 coding sequence is TGTGCCAGCAGCTTAGTGGGGGGAGCGGGATCGAGCACAGATACGCAGTATTTT. Protein product: CASSLVGGAGSSTDTQYF.

The chain recombines TRBV12-5 with TRBJ2-1; 10 bases align to TRBD2. Per the germline V gene, CDR1 is LGHNT and CDR2 is FRNRAP. The CDR3 is made up of 15 amino acids. The V gene end was trimmed by 4 bases and the J gene end by 5 bases; junction bases not matched to a gene: 5. CDR3 DNA: TGTGCTAGTGGTTCCGGGACTAGCGCTAACAATGAGCAGTTCTTC. Amino acid sequence: CASGSGTSANNEQFF.

This clone is categorized as medium-sized. The CDR3 DNA reads TGTGCCAGTAGTATAGGGGCGACAGGTACTGAAGCTTTCTTT. Translated, it gives CASSIGATGTEAFF. V usage is TRBV19 and J usage is TRBJ1-1, with D possibly being TRBD1 (6 bases). The CDR3 has 14 amino acids. Germline values: CDR1 LNHDA, CDR2 SQIVND (reference sequence). Trimming cost V 1 base and J 5 bases, with 11 bases left between them. Using reference TRBV19 and TRBJ1-1 for the parts outside the CDR3, the full variable domain is DGGITQSPKYLFRKEGQNVTLSCEQNLNHDAMYWYRQDPGQGLRLIYYSQIVNDFQKGDIAEGYSVSREKKESFPLTVTSAQKNPTAFYLCASSIGATGTEAFFGQGTRLTVV.

V is TRBV5-1 and J is TRBJ2-6; 7 bases agree with TRBD1. Trimming took 4 bases from V and 4 from J; bases not matched to a gene: 5. Germline values: CDR1 SGHRS, CDR2 YFSETQ. The CDR3 totals 15 residues. This chain's CDR3 is CASSVTGEGANVLTF. The CDR3 DNA follows: TGCGCCAGCAGCGTTACAGGGGAAGGGGCCAACGTCCTGACTTTC.

This clone was seen a few times. This rearrangement joins TRBV30 to TRBJ2-7; D uncertain. From germline, CDR1 is GTSNPN and CDR2 SVGIG (reference sequence). The CDR3 consists of 11 residues. V lost 2 bases, J lost 5 bases, and 7 bases lay in between. The CDR3 DNA follows: TGTGCCTGGAGTACAATCCACGAGCAGTACTTC. Its protein is CAWSTIHEQYF.

The chain recombines TRBV6-2 or TRBV6-3 with TRBJ2-1; TRBD2 matches at 9 bases. This CDR3 has 18 amino acids. The V and J ends lost 3 bases and 5 bases, in that order; junction bases with no gene match: 14. Per the germline V gene, CDR1 is MNHEY and CDR2 is SVGEGT. The CDR3 spells CASSYLGSSGAFDNEQFF. CDR3 bases: TGTGCCAGCAGTTATCTAGGGTCTAGCGGGGCCTTCGACAATGAGCAGTTCTTC.

This chain joins TRBV6-4 and TRBJ1-1; tentatively, D is TRBD1 (5 bases). Trimming took 3 bases from V and 5 from J, leaving 10 bases between them. The CDR3 has 13 amino acids. The V gene's germline CDR1 is MRHNA and CDR2 SNTAGT. The CDR3 DNA sequence: TGTGCCAGCAGTGAGCAGGGTGGGACTGAAGCTTTCTTT. Amino acid sequence: CASSEQGGTEAFF.

The V call is TRBV10-2, the J call TRBJ1-5; 10 positions match TRBD1. CDR1 WSHSY and CDR2 SAAADI come from the germline V gene. This CDR3 is 15 amino acids long. With V trimmed by 8 bases and J by 7 bases, 11 bases remained unmatched. This chain's CDR3 is CASSATGGAGQPQHF. CDR3 bases: TGCGCCAGCTCAGCGACAGGGGGCGCGGGGCAGCCCCAGCATTTT.

This chain links TRBV9 with TRBJ2-3; 16 bases align to TRBD2. Germline V gene sequence: CDR1 SGDLS, CDR2 YYNGEE. The CDR3 runs to 16 residues. J was trimmed by 5 bases and V by 3 bases; bases with no gene match: 3. DNA of the CDR3: TGTGCCAGCAGCGAGGGACTAGCGGGAGGGTTAGATACGCAGTATTTT. Translating gives CASSEGLAGGLDTQYF.

The chain combines TRBV15 with TRBJ1-3; D may be TRBD1 (5 bases). V lost 9 bases and J 0 bases, leaving 9 bases between the germline ends. The germline V gene encodes CDR1 LNHNV and CDR2 YYDKDF (reference sequence). The CDR3 runs to 13 residues. CDR3 loop: CATGLSSGNTIYF. The DNA for the CDR3 is TGTGCCACGGGGCTAAGCTCTGGAAACACCATATATTTT. The full variable domain, in which reference TRBV15 and TRBJ1-3 provide the parts outside the CDR3, is DAMVIQNPRYQVTQFGKPVTLSCSQTLNHNVMYWYQQKSSQAPKLLFHYYDKDFNNEADTPDNFQSRRPNTSFCFLDIRSPGLGDTAMYLCATGLSSGNTIYFGEGSWLTVV.

The chain has TRBV29-1 and TRBJ1-4; 7 nucleotides agree with TRBD1. Germline V gene lookup returns CDR1 SQVTM and CDR2 ANQGSEA. The CDR3 spans 13 residues. J gave up 8 bases and V 3 bases, and 6 bases lay outside the gene matches. This CDR3 is CSVDSRTGEKLFF. DNA for the CDR3: TGCAGCGTTGATAGCAGGACAGGCGAAAAACTGTTTTTT. Full variable domain (remainder filled in from reference TRBV29-1 and TRBJ1-4): SAVISQKPSRDICQRGTSLTIQCQVDSQVTMMFWYRQQPGQSLTLIATANQGSEATYESGFVIDKFPISRPNLTFSTLTVSNMSPEDSSIYLCSVDSRTGEKLFFGSGTQLSVL.

V gene TRBV11-2 combines with J gene TRBJ2-2, with 9 bases identical to TRBD1. This CDR3 is 16 amino acids long. Germline V CDR1 and CDR2: SGHAT, FQNNGV. V was clipped by 1 base and J by 5 bases; unmatched bases: 5. The CDR3 region has the DNA TGTGCCAGCAGCTTAGTCGGGACAGGGCGGACCGGGGAGCTGTTTTTT. It codes for CASSLVGTGRTGELFF.

This clone was picked up one time. The rearrangement links TRBV6-6 to TRBJ1-6; D gene uncertain. V lost 4 bases and J 8 bases, leaving 9 bases between the germline ends. The CDR3 consists of 13 residues. Germline-derived CDR1 and CDR2 are MNHNY and SVGAGI (reference sequence). The CDR3 DNA reads as TGTGCCAGCAGTTTTTCGGTGGATTCACCCCTCCACTTT. Translating gives CASSFSVDSPLHF.

The chain is built from TRBV5-1 and TRBJ1-1, with no clear D. Deletions cut 4 bases from V and 6 bases from J, with 13 bases between. The germline gives CDR1 SGHRS, CDR2 YFSETQ. The CDR3 consists of 13 residues. The CDR3 loop is CASSPNERSEAFF. CDR3 DNA: TGCGCCAGCAGCCCTAACGAGCGCTCTGAAGCTTTCTTT.

V usage is TRBV9 and J usage is TRBJ1-3; D ambiguous. Germline loops: CDR1 SGDLS, CDR2 YYNGEE. The CDR3 is 17 residues long. V was clipped by 0 bases and J by 0 bases, with 13 bases between them. CDR3 residues: CASSVDPGTNSGNTIYF. CDR3 bases: TGTGCCAGCAGCGTAGACCCGGGTACGAACTCTGGAAACACCATATATTTT.

This clone has more than one count but fewer than ten. The V gene is TRBV23-1, the J gene TRBJ1-2; D perhaps matches TRBD1 (5 bases). TRBV23-1 is an open reading frame, and its role is uncertain. V gave up 8 bases and J gave up 3 bases, with 16 bases separating them. CDR3 size: 14 residues. This chain's CDR3 is CASLMETGDYGYTF. DNA for the CDR3: TGCGCCAGCTTGATGGAAACGGGGGACTATGGCTACACCTTC.

The chain uses TRBV2 and TRBJ1-1; 7 bases map to TRBD1. After removal of 5 bases from V and 4 bases from J, the junction contained 10 bases not matched to a gene. Germline loops: CDR1 SNHLY, CDR2 FYNNEI. The CDR3 spans 15 residues. This chain's CDR3 is CASSTRQGLGTEAFF. The CDR3 region has the DNA TGTGCCAGCAGTACCCGACAGGGCCTGGGCACTGAAGCTTTCTTT.

J is TRBJ1-1 and V is TRBV5-4; a possible D gene is TRBD1 (5 bases). The V gene lost 3 bases and the J gene lost 2 bases, with 11 bases spanning the gap. This CDR3 spans 14 amino acids. Germline V CDR1 and CDR2: SGHNT, YYREEE (reference sequence). The CDR3 coding sequence is TGTGCCAGCAGCTCCGCAGACAGAAACACTGAAGCTTTCTTT. Translating it yields CASSSADRNTEAFF.

This clone was recorded a few times. The rearrangement uses TRBV18 and TRBJ1-5; 12 bases agree with TRBD1. Per germline, CDR1 KGHSH and CDR2 LQKENI. The CDR3 consists of 17 residues. J lost 6 bases, V lost 1 base, and 7 bases had no gene match. CDR3 nucleotides: TGTGCCAGCTCACCACGAGCGGGACAGGGGGCAAGTCAGCCCCAGCATTTT. Amino acid sequence: CASSPRAGQGASQPQHF.

The V gene is TRBV15, the J gene TRBJ2-7; a weak D match, TRBD1 (6 bases). The CDR3 is made up of 13 amino acids. Per the germline V gene, CDR1 is LNHNV and CDR2 is YYDKDF (reference sequence). Trimming took 5 bases from V and 4 from J, leaving 12 bases between them. DNA of the CDR3: TGTGCCACCAGCTATCAGACAGGATACGAGCAGTACTTC. It translates to CATSYQTGYEQYF.

The V and J genes are TRBV27 and TRBJ2-3; the D is unclear. Trimming removed 4 bases at V and 3 bases at J, with 5 bases between. Germline V lookup: CDR1 MNHEY, CDR2 SMNVEV (reference sequence). The CDR3 totals 12 residues. CDR3 coding DNA: TGTGCCAGCAGTTCCTATACAGATACGCAGTATTTT. Protein product: CASSSYTDTQYF.

The chain combines TRBV5-6 with TRBJ1-2; the match to TRBD1 covers 9 bases. Germline-derived CDR1 and CDR2 are SGHDT and YYEEEE. This CDR3 is built from 15 residues. J was trimmed by 5 bases and V by 1 base; bases with no gene match: 6. As DNA, the CDR3 is TGTGCCAGCAGCTTGTTGGGACAGGGCGGGTATGGCTACACCTTC. It translates to CASSLLGQGGYGYTF. The full variable domain, rest sourced from reference TRBV5-6 and TRBJ1-2, is DAGVTQSPTHLIKTRGQQVTLRCSPKSGHDTVSWYQQALGQGPQFIFQYYEEEERQRGNFPDRFSGHQFPNYSSELNVNALLLGDSALYLCASSLLGQGGYGYTFGSGTRLTVV.

The chain combines TRBV6-5 with TRBJ2-4; 7 nucleotides line up with TRBD2. Losses at the gene ends were 0 bases for V and 1 base for J; bases not matched to a gene: 0. The CDR3 spans 15 residues. Germline V lookup: CDR1 MNHEY, CDR2 SVGAGI. For the CDR3, the DNA is TGTGCCAGCAGTTACTCGGGGGGGGCCAAAAACATTCAGTACTTC. Residues: CASSYSGGAKNIQYF.

The V gene is TRBV6-5, the J gene TRBJ1-6; TRBD1 matches at 8 bases. Trimming removed 6 bases from V and 8 bases from J; junction bases left unmatched: 6. Germline CDR1 reads MNHEY; CDR2 reads SVGAGI. CDR3 length: 14 amino acids. The CDR3 protein is CASSWTGKDSPLHF. CDR3 nucleotides: TGTGCCAGCAGCTGGACAGGGAAAGATTCACCCCTCCACTTT.